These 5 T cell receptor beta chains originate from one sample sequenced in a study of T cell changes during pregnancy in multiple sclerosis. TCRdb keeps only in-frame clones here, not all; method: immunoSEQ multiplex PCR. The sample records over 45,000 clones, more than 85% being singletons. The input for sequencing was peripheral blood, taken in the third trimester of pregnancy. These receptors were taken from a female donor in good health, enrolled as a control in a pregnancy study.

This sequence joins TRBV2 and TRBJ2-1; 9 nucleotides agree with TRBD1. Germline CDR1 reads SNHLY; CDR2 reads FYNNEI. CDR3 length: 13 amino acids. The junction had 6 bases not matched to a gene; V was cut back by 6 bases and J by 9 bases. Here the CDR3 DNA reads TGTGCCAGCAGCCGACAGGGGGAGGGTGAGCAGTTCTTC. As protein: CASSRQGEGEQFF.

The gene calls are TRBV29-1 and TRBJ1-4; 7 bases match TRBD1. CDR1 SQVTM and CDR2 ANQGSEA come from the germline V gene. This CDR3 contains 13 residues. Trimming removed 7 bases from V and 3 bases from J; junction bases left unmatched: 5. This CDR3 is CSAAGGPNEKLFF. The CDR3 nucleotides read TGCAGCGCTGCAGGGGGGCCTAATGAAAAACTGTTTTTT.

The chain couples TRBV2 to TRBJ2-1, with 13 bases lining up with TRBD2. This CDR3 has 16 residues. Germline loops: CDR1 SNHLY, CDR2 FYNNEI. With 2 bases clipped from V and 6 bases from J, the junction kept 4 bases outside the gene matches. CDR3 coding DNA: TGTGCCAGCAGTGAATGGACTAGCGGGAGTGTCAATGAGCAGTTCTTC. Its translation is CASSEWTSGSVNEQFF.

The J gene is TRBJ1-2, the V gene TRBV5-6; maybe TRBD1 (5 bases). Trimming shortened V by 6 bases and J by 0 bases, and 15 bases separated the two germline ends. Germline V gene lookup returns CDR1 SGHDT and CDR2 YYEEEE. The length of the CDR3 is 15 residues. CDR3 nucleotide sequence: TGTGCCAGCAACCTCTGGGGCAGAGCTAACTATGGCTACACCTTC. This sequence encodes CASNLWGRANYGYTF.

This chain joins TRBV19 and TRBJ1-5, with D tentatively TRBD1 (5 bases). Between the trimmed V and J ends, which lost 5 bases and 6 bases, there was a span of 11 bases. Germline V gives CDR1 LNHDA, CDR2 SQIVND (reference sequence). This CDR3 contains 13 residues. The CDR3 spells CASSDSGSQPQHF. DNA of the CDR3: TGTGCCAGTAGTGACAGTGGAAGTCAGCCCCAGCATTTT.